This is a list of T cell receptor beta chains from one sample in a study of blood T cell repertoires in COVID-19. Produced via immunoSEQ multiplex PCR; TCRdb's table is partial and in-frame only. The sample shows some 270,000 clones, about 90% of them seen only once. Material: PBMCs or T cells enriched from blood (not recorded which). All receptors derive from a woman in her 30s with acute COVID-19. The CDR3 runs from the conserved cysteine through the conserved F or W. D genes are given only for firm matches. Expanded clones get a size class; other rows say once, few or many, or leave the size out.

size	V	J	D	DNA	CDR3
NA	TRBV6-5	TRBJ1-1	TRBD1	TGTGCCAGCAGTCTACAGGGGCGGGACACTGAAGCTTTCTTT	CASSLQGRDTEAFF
NA	TRBV28	TRBJ2-1	NA	TGTGCCAGCAGCCTAACTGAGCAGTTCTTC	CASSLTEQFF
once	TRBV28	TRBJ2-1	NA	TGTGCCAGCAGTTTATGGACCCCGTCGGGAAATGAGCAGTTCTTC	CASSLWTPSGNEQFF
NA	TRBV19	TRBJ1-2	NA	TGTGCCAGTACTAACCTGGACTATGGCTACACCTTC	CASTNLDYGYTF
NA	TRBV12-3/TRBV12-4	TRBJ2-4	NA	TGTGCCAGCTCCGTCCGAAACATTCAGTACTTC	CASSVRNIQYF
few	TRBV28	TRBJ2-3	NA	TGTGCCAGCAGTTTGACCCAGGGGGGTACAGATACGCAGTATTTT	CASSLTQGGTDTQYF
NA	TRBV27	TRBJ2-1	TRBD2	TGTGCCAGCAGTTATTCCGGGACTAGCGGTAACAATGAGCAGTTCTTC	CASSYSGTSGNNEQFF
NA	TRBV28	TRBJ1-2	NA	TGTGCCAGCAGTTTAGCGGGAAACTATGGCTACACCTTC	CASSLAGNYGYTF
NA	TRBV25-1	TRBJ2-4	TRBD2	TGTGCCAGCAGTGACTTTCCTAGCGGAGGAAACATTCAGTACTTC	CASSDFPSGGNIQYF
NA	TRBV20-1	TRBJ2-7	TRBD2	TGCAGTGCTAGTGCGGGACTAGTAAGCGAGCAGTACTTC	CSASAGLVSEQYF
NA	TRBV6-5	TRBJ2-7	NA	TGTGCCAGCAGTTCGTTAGCCGGGGACGAGCAGTACTTC	CASSSLAGDEQYF
once	TRBV9	TRBJ2-3	TRBD1	TGTGCCAGCAGCCAGGGGGCGAACAGGGGAGATACGCAGTATTTT	CASSQGANRGDTQYF
few	TRBV4-1	TRBJ2-1	NA	TGCGCCAGCAGCCAGGCCTCGCAGGGACACTACAATGAGCAGTTCTTC	CASSQASQGHYNEQFF
NA	TRBV7-2	TRBJ1-6	NA	TGTGCCAGCAGCCCGGGGGGGACACAGGGATTTTATAATTCACCCCTCCACTTT	CASSPGGTQGFYNSPLHF
NA	TRBV12-3/TRBV12-4	TRBJ2-7	NA	TGTGCCAGCAGTTTCGGGGACTTTTACGAGCAGTACTTC	CASSFGDFYEQYF
once	TRBV7-6	TRBJ2-3	NA	TGTGCCAGCAGCTTAGCGGAGGGGGATACGCAGTATTTT	CASSLAEGDTQYF
NA	TRBV18	TRBJ2-1	NA	TGTGCCAGCTCACCCAGACTAGAATTATATTGGAATGAGCAGTTCTTC	CASSPRLELYWNEQFF
NA	TRBV28	TRBJ2-7	TRBD1	TGTGCCAGCAGTTTATCCGGGACAGGGAGAAACGAGCAGTACTTC	CASSLSGTGRNEQYF
NA	TRBV5-4	TRBJ2-2	NA	TGTGCCAGCAGCTTGGAAAGCGGGTTTAACACCGGGGAGCTGTTTTTT	CASSLESGFNTGELFF
NA	TRBV27	TRBJ1-2	TRBD1	TGTGCCAGCAGTAGACAGGGGGCAGGCTATGGCTACACCTTC	CASSRQGAGYGYTF
NA	TRBV27	TRBJ1-2	NA	TGTGCCAGCAGTCACGGACAGAGCGCCTATGGCTACACCTTC	CASSHGQSAYGYTF
NA	TRBV2	TRBJ1-3	NA	TGTGCCAGCAGTCGGGATGAGCTCTCTGGAAACACCATATATTTT	CASSRDELSGNTIYF
NA	TRBV27	TRBJ2-7	NA	TGTGCCAGCAGTTCCAGACAGGACTCCTACGAGCAGTACTTC	CASSSRQDSYEQYF
NA	TRBV7-9	TRBJ1-2	TRBD1	TGTGCCAGCAGCACCCGGGACAGGGGTAAGGACTATGGCTACACCTTC	CASSTRDRGKDYGYTF
NA	TRBV3-1/TRBV3-2	TRBJ2-3	TRBD2	TGTGCCAGCAGCAAATTCGCGCTAGCGGGAGATAGTACAGATACGCAGTATTTT	CASSKFALAGDSTDTQYF
NA	TRBV9	TRBJ2-7	TRBD2	TGTGCCAGCAGCCCCCTAGCGGGGTCCTACGAGCAGTACTTC	CASSPLAGSYEQYF
NA	TRBV7-9	TRBJ2-1	NA	TGTGCCAGCAGCTTATCTAACTCCTACAATGAGCAGTTCTTC	CASSLSNSYNEQFF
NA	TRBV10-1	TRBJ1-3	TRBD1	TGCGCCAGCAGTGAGTCTCGGGGACAGGGGCCCCCTTTGCCCGGAAACACCATATATTTT	CASSESRGQGPPLPGNTIYF
NA	TRBV25-1	TRBJ1-2	TRBD1	TGTGCCAGCAGTCCGGAGGGACAGCAGTCCAATGGCTACACCTTC	CASSPEGQQSNGYTF
NA	TRBV3-1/TRBV3-2	TRBJ1-3	TRBD1	TGTGCCAGCAGCCAAGGGGCAGGGGGTTACTCTGGAAACACCATATATTTT	CASSQGAGGYSGNTIYF
NA	TRBV5-6	TRBJ2-2	TRBD1	TGTGCCAGCAGCTTGGGACAGGGGGGCACCGGGGAGCTGTTTTTT	CASSLGQGGTGELFF
NA	TRBV11-3	TRBJ2-5	NA	TGTGCCAGCAGCTTAGAACGAGAAACCCAGTACTTC	CASSLERETQYF
NA	TRBV4-1	TRBJ2-1	TRBD2	TGCGCCAGCAGCCGTACCGGGACTAGCGGTTACAATGAGCAGTTCTTC	CASSRTGTSGYNEQFF
NA	TRBV9	TRBJ2-1	NA	TGTGCCAGCAGAGCTAGCGCGGATTACAATGAGCAGTTCTTC	CASRASADYNEQFF
once	TRBV15	TRBJ1-3	NA	TGTGCCACCAGCACCGGGTCCCTCCAGGGCACCATATATTTT	CATSTGSLQGTIYF
once	TRBV21-1	TRBJ2-1	NA	TGTGCCACCGGACAGGTGCTAGCGGGAGTAGACTCCTACAATGAGCAGTTCTTC	CATGQVLAGVDSYNEQFF
NA	TRBV10-3	TRBJ2-1	TRBD1	TGTGCCATCAGCCCCGGGACAGGGGGCAGTGAGCAGTTCTTC	CAISPGTGGSEQFF
NA	TRBV3-1/TRBV3-2	TRBJ1-2	NA	TGTGCCAGCAGCCTAAGCTGGGACAATGGCTACACCTTC	CASSLSWDNGYTF
once	TRBV28	TRBJ2-6	NA	TGTGCCAGCAGGGTCCTGAGCTCTGGGGCCAACGTCCTGACTTTC	CASRVLSSGANVLTF
NA	TRBV28	TRBJ2-1	NA	TGTGCCAGCAGCACCGGCTCCTACAATGAGCAGTTCTTC	CASSTGSYNEQFF
NA	TRBV19	TRBJ2-7	NA	TGTGCCAGTAGTCCACAGGGAAACTCCTACGAGCAGTACTTC	CASSPQGNSYEQYF
NA	TRBV7-9	TRBJ1-2	NA	TGTGCCAGCAGCTTAGATCTGAGTGTAGGCTACACCTTC	CASSLDLSVGYTF
NA	TRBV24-1	TRBJ2-2	NA	TGTGCCACCAGTGATTATAGTAACACCGGGGAGCTGTTTTTT	CATSDYSNTGELFF
once	TRBV10-3	TRBJ1-1	TRBD1	TGTGCCATCAGCGTACAGGGGGTAAACACTGAAGCTTTCTTT	CAISVQGVNTEAFF
once	TRBV6-9	TRBJ2-1	TRBD2	TGTGCCAGCAGTTTATGGACCTTTGAGGGTAGCGGGAGCGTCAAAAATGAGCAGTTCTTC	CASSLWTFEGSGSVKNEQFF
NA	TRBV15	TRBJ1-3	TRBD1	TGTGCCACCAGCAGCGACAGGGCTGGAAACACCATATATTTT	CATSSDRAGNTIYF
NA	TRBV4-1	TRBJ2-7	TRBD2	TGCGCCAGCAGCCAAGATTCCGGGACTAGCGGCTACGAGCAGTACTTC	CASSQDSGTSGYEQYF
NA	TRBV15	TRBJ2-1	TRBD1	TGTGCCACCAGCGCAGACAGGGGGCGGAACAATGAGCAGTTCTTC	CATSADRGRNNEQFF
NA	TRBV28	TRBJ1-1	NA	TGTGCCACCTGGGACAACATGAACACTGAAGCTTTCTTT	CATWDNMNTEAFF
NA	TRBV11-3	TRBJ2-7	NA	TGTGCCAGCAGCTTAGAGCGGGCCGGAGAGCAGTACTTC	CASSLERAGEQYF
NA	TRBV3-1/TRBV3-2	TRBJ2-3	TRBD2	TGTGCCAGCAGCCCCGCACTAGCGCAGAGCACAGATACGCAGTATTTT	CASSPALAQSTDTQYF
NA	TRBV9	TRBJ1-3	NA	TGTGCCAGCAGCGTAGAGGCAGGCTCTGGAAACACCATATATTTT	CASSVEAGSGNTIYF
NA	TRBV4-1	TRBJ2-3	NA	TGCGCCAGCAGCCAAAATCAGGGAAACACAGATACGCAGTATTTT	CASSQNQGNTDTQYF
NA	TRBV9	TRBJ1-3	TRBD1	TGTGCCAGCAGCATCACAGGGACAGCGCGCTCTGGAAACACCATATATTTT	CASSITGTARSGNTIYF
once	TRBV9	TRBJ2-3	NA	TGTGCCAGCAGCGTAGGTAGCGTCACAGATACGCAGTATTTT	CASSVGSVTDTQYF